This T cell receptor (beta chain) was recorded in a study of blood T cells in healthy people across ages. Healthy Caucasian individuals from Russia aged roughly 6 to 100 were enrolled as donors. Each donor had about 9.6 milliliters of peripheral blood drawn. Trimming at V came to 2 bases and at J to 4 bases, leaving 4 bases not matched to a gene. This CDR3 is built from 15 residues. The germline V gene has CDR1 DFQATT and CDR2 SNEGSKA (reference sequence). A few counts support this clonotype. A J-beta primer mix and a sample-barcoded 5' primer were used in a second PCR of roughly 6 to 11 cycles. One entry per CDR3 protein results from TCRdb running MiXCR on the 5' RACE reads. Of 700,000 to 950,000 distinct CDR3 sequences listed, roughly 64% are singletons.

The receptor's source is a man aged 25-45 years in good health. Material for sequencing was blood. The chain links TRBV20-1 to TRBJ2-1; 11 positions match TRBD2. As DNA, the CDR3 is TGCAGTGCTAGATGGGGGACTAGCGGTTACAATGAGCAGTTCTTC. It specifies CSARWGTSGYNEQFF.